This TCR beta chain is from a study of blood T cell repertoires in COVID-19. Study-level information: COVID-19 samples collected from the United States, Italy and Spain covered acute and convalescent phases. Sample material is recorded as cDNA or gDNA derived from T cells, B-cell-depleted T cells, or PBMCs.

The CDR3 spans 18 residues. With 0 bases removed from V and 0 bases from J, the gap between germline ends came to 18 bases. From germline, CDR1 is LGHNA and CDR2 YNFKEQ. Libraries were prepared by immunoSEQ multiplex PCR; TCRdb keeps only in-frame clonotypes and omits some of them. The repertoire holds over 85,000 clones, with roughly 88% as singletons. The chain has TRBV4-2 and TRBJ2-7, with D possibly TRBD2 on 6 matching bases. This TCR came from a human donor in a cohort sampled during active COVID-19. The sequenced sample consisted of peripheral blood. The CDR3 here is CASSQDPIGGDVSYEQYF. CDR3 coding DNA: TGTGCCAGCAGCCAAGATCCAATCGGCGGGGACGTCTCCTACGAGCAGTACTTC.